Listed below are T cell receptor beta chains from one sample, sequenced in a study of identical twins. One entry per CDR3 protein, called by TCRdb with MiXCR from the 5' RACE reads. In the table there are nearly 900,000 distinct CDR3 sequences, roughly an eighth of which are singletons. This same sample was also taken into another study, of yellow fever vaccine responses in identical twins.

The specimen sequenced was PBMCs. Source of these receptors: a woman younger than 30 in good health. Each CDR3 is given with its conserved first and last residue. A D gene is named only where the DNA matches it firmly. A row's size may be missing; if present it is once, few, many or a size class.

cdr3_nt: TGTGCCATCAGTGAGTCGAAAGGGGTAGGTGGCTACGAGCAGTACTTC
cdr3_aa: CAISESKGVGGYEQYF
clone_size: few
j_call: TRBJ2-7
v_call: TRBV10-3
d_call: -

cdr3_nt: TGTGCCAGCAGCCCCCTGCGGGGGCGGGAGAAGGGGACAGATACGCAGTATTTT
cdr3_aa: CASSPLRGREKGTDTQYF
clone_size: few
j_call: TRBJ2-3
v_call: TRBV7-2
d_call: -

cdr3_nt: TGTGCCAGCAGGCCAATCGGGACAGGGGGTAGTGGCTACACCTTC
cdr3_aa: CASRPIGTGGSGYTF
clone_size: -
j_call: TRBJ1-2
v_call: TRBV12-3/TRBV12-4
d_call: TRBD1

cdr3_nt: TGTGCCAGCAGTTTTCGGAAGGGCACAGAAAAACTGTTTTTT
cdr3_aa: CASSFRKGTEKLFF
clone_size: -
j_call: TRBJ1-4
v_call: TRBV28
d_call: -

cdr3_nt: TGTGCCAGCAGCCCGCCGGGGGCCACCGGGGAGCTGTTTTTT
cdr3_aa: CASSPPGATGELFF
clone_size: few
j_call: TRBJ2-2
v_call: TRBV3-1
d_call: -

cdr3_nt: TGTGCCAGCAGGCAGATTACCCCCTACAATGAGCAGTTCTTC
cdr3_aa: CASRQITPYNEQFF
clone_size: few
j_call: TRBJ2-1
v_call: TRBV12-3/TRBV12-4
d_call: -

cdr3_nt: TGTGCCAGCAGTTTACTTGGGGCTAGCGGTATCACAGATACGCAGTATTTT
cdr3_aa: CASSLLGASGITDTQYF
clone_size: few
j_call: TRBJ2-3
v_call: TRBV12-3/TRBV12-4
d_call: TRBD2

cdr3_nt: TGTGCCAGTCGTCCGACAGTCATGAACACTGAAGCTTTCTTT
cdr3_aa: CASRPTVMNTEAFF
clone_size: -
j_call: TRBJ1-1
v_call: TRBV6-1
d_call: -

cdr3_nt: TGTGCCGGGGGGAACACCGGGGAGCTGTTTTTT
cdr3_aa: CAGGNTGELFF
clone_size: -
j_call: TRBJ2-2
v_call: TRBV12-3/TRBV12-4
d_call: -

cdr3_nt: TGTGCCATCAGTAAGGCCGGGACTAGCCTCGCGAACACCGGGGAGCTGTTTTTT
cdr3_aa: CAISKAGTSLANTGELFF
clone_size: -
j_call: TRBJ2-2
v_call: TRBV10-3
d_call: TRBD2

cdr3_nt: TGTGCCACAAAATGCGTGTCCCGAACATACAATGAGCAGTTCTTC
cdr3_aa: CATKCVSRTYNEQFF
clone_size: -
j_call: TRBJ2-1
v_call: TRBV15
d_call: -

cdr3_nt: TGTGCCAGCAGCCATTATTTGAGCTCCTACAATGAGCAGTTCTTC
cdr3_aa: CASSHYLSSYNEQFF
clone_size: -
j_call: TRBJ2-1
v_call: TRBV14
d_call: -

cdr3_nt: TGTGCCATCAGTGAGAAACTAGCGGTCACAGATACGCAGTATTTT
cdr3_aa: CAISEKLAVTDTQYF
clone_size: few
j_call: TRBJ2-3
v_call: TRBV10-3
d_call: TRBD2

cdr3_nt: TGTGCCAGCAGCTTAAAAGGCTCCCCTGGGGCCAACGTCCTGACTTTC
cdr3_aa: CASSLKGSPGANVLTF
clone_size: -
j_call: TRBJ2-6
v_call: TRBV7-2
d_call: -

cdr3_nt: TGTGCCAGCAGTCACATATCGAAGGGGCGAGAGACCCAGTACTTC
cdr3_aa: CASSHISKGRETQYF
clone_size: -
j_call: TRBJ2-5
v_call: TRBV12-3/TRBV12-4
d_call: -

cdr3_nt: TGTGCCAGCGTGGGACAAGACTATGGCTACACCTTC
cdr3_aa: CASVGQDYGYTF
clone_size: many
j_call: TRBJ1-2
v_call: TRBV28
d_call: -

cdr3_nt: TGTGCCAGCAGCTCCGCAGGTATTGAAGCTTTCTTT
cdr3_aa: CASSSAGIEAFF
clone_size: -
j_call: TRBJ1-1
v_call: TRBV11-2
d_call: -

cdr3_nt: TGTGCCAGTAGTAAGTCGGCGGGAACTCCTTACGAGCAGTACTTC
cdr3_aa: CASSKSAGTPYEQYF
clone_size: -
j_call: TRBJ2-7
v_call: TRBV19
d_call: -

cdr3_nt: TGTGCCAGCACCCGGGACATTAACACTGAAGCTTTCTTT
cdr3_aa: CASTRDINTEAFF
clone_size: few
j_call: TRBJ1-1
v_call: TRBV7-9
d_call: -

cdr3_nt: TGCGCCAGCAGCTTGGTGGGACAGGGTCAAAATGAGCAGTTCTTC
cdr3_aa: CASSLVGQGQNEQFF
clone_size: many
j_call: TRBJ2-1
v_call: TRBV5-1
d_call: TRBD1

cdr3_nt: TGTGCCAGCAGGCGGCGACAGGGCCTAGCGGCTTACAATGAGCAGTTCTTC
cdr3_aa: CASRRRQGLAAYNEQFF
clone_size: few
j_call: TRBJ2-1
v_call: TRBV2
d_call: -

cdr3_nt: TGCGCCAGCAGCTTGACAGGAATTGGGGCCTGGGAGAATTCACCCCTCCACTTT
cdr3_aa: CASSLTGIGAWENSPLHF
clone_size: -
j_call: TRBJ1-6
v_call: TRBV5-1
d_call: -

cdr3_nt: TGTGCCAGCAGGCTGACAGGGCTGGGTGGAAACACCATATATTTT
cdr3_aa: CASRLTGLGGNTIYF
clone_size: -
j_call: TRBJ1-3
v_call: TRBV28
d_call: TRBD1

cdr3_nt: TGCAGTGCTAGTATATCTAGCGGGCCCTACGAGCAGTACTTC
cdr3_aa: CSASISSGPYEQYF
clone_size: few
j_call: TRBJ2-7
v_call: TRBV20-1
d_call: TRBD2

cdr3_nt: TGTGCCAGCAGCCCACCCCTGGGAGAGCAGTACTTC
cdr3_aa: CASSPPLGEQYF
clone_size: many
j_call: TRBJ2-7
v_call: TRBV12-3/TRBV12-4
d_call: -

cdr3_nt: TGTGCCAGCAGCCCCCTCGGGACTAGCGGCACAGATACGCAGTATTTT
cdr3_aa: CASSPLGTSGTDTQYF
clone_size: -
j_call: TRBJ2-3
v_call: TRBV7-9
d_call: TRBD2

cdr3_nt: TGTGCCAGCAGTTTTCAGGGGGCGGGCACTGAAGCTTTCTTT
cdr3_aa: CASSFQGAGTEAFF
clone_size: many
j_call: TRBJ1-1
v_call: TRBV5-1
d_call: TRBD1

cdr3_nt: TGTGCCAGCCGGGCCGTTCGGACCGGGGAGCTGTTTTTT
cdr3_aa: CASRAVRTGELFF
clone_size: -
j_call: TRBJ2-2
v_call: TRBV6-1
d_call: -

cdr3_nt: TGTGCCAGCAGTTTCGGCACGAACACCGGGGAGCTGTTTTTT
cdr3_aa: CASSFGTNTGELFF
clone_size: -
j_call: TRBJ2-2
v_call: TRBV27
d_call: -

cdr3_nt: TGCGCCAGCAGGGGGACTCCGGAAACGACTGAAGTTTTCTTT
cdr3_aa: CASRGTPETTEVFF
clone_size: few
j_call: TRBJ1-1
v_call: TRBV10-2
d_call: -

cdr3_nt: TGCAGTGGGGAATCGGACAGGGGGGAGACCCAGTACTTC
cdr3_aa: CSGESDRGETQYF
clone_size: few
j_call: TRBJ2-5
v_call: TRBV20-1
d_call: TRBD1

cdr3_nt: TGTGCCAGCAGCTCTGGACTAGCGGGGGTCACAGATACGCAGTATTTT
cdr3_aa: CASSSGLAGVTDTQYF
clone_size: many
j_call: TRBJ2-3
v_call: TRBV7-2
d_call: TRBD2

cdr3_nt: TGCGCCAGCAGCTCCCTCGGGACTAGCGGGAGTAGCACAGATACGCAGTATTTT
cdr3_aa: CASSSLGTSGSSTDTQYF
clone_size: -
j_call: TRBJ2-3
v_call: TRBV5-1
d_call: TRBD2

cdr3_nt: TGTGCCACCAGTGACGCCGGGACAGGATTTCAGCCCCAGCATTTT
cdr3_aa: CATSDAGTGFQPQHF
clone_size: -
j_call: TRBJ1-5
v_call: TRBV24-1
d_call: TRBD1

cdr3_nt: TGCAGTGCGAAGGGACAGGGCTCCTATAATTCACCCCTCCACTTT
cdr3_aa: CSAKGQGSYNSPLHF
clone_size: many
j_call: TRBJ1-6
v_call: TRBV20-1
d_call: TRBD1

cdr3_nt: TGCAGCGTGGCCGGGACACCCTACAATGACCAGTTCTTC
cdr3_aa: CSVAGTPYNDQFF
clone_size: -
j_call: TRBJ2-1
v_call: TRBV29-1
d_call: -

cdr3_nt: TGTGCCAGCAGTAACGGGAGGTCAGATACGCAGTATTTT
cdr3_aa: CASSNGRSDTQYF
clone_size: -
j_call: TRBJ2-3
v_call: TRBV6-4
d_call: TRBD2

cdr3_nt: TGCGCCAGCAGCTTTAAAATCGAGCGGGGGAGCTTCAATGAGCAGTTCTTC
cdr3_aa: CASSFKIERGSFNEQFF
clone_size: few
j_call: TRBJ2-1
v_call: TRBV5-1
d_call: TRBD2

cdr3_nt: TGCAGTGCTAGACCAGGGCGGAATCAGCCCCAGCATTTT
cdr3_aa: CSARPGRNQPQHF
clone_size: few
j_call: TRBJ1-5
v_call: TRBV20-1
d_call: -

cdr3_nt: TGCTGTGCAACAATAGCGGGGGCGAACACCGGGGAGCTGTTTTTT
cdr3_aa: CCATIAGANTGELFF
clone_size: -
j_call: TRBJ2-2
v_call: TRBV20-1
d_call: TRBD2

cdr3_nt: TGTGCCAGCAGTTTATCGCGGGCAGAAAGAGGCTACGAGCAGTACTTC
cdr3_aa: CASSLSRAERGYEQYF
clone_size: few
j_call: TRBJ2-7
v_call: TRBV27
d_call: -

cdr3_nt: TGCAGCGTGGATCCAAGGGCCTCTGAAGCTTTCTTT
cdr3_aa: CSVDPRASEAFF
clone_size: many
j_call: TRBJ1-1
v_call: TRBV29-1
d_call: -

cdr3_nt: TGCAGCGCTATGTCGGTGGACAGGGGGTTTTCTGAGCAGTTCTTC
cdr3_aa: CSAMSVDRGFSEQFF
clone_size: once
j_call: TRBJ2-1
v_call: TRBV29-1
d_call: TRBD1

cdr3_nt: TGTGCCAGCAGCTTAGGGCAGGGCACGGATGAGCAGTTCTTC
cdr3_aa: CASSLGQGTDEQFF
clone_size: -
j_call: TRBJ2-1
v_call: TRBV7-2
d_call: -

cdr3_nt: TGTGCCAGCAGTGAAGGGGTACACAGCCAAGAGACCCAGTACTTC
cdr3_aa: CASSEGVHSQETQYF
clone_size: few
j_call: TRBJ2-5
v_call: TRBV6-1
d_call: -